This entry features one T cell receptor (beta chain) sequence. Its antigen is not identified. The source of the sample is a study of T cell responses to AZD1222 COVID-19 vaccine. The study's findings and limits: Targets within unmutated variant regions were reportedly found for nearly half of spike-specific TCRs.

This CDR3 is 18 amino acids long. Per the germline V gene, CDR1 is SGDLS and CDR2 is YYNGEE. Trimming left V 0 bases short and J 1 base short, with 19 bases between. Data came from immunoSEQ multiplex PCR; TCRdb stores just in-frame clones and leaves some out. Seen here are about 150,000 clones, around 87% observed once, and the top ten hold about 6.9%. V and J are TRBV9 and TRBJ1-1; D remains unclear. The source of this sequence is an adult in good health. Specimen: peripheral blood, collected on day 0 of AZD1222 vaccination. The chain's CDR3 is CASSVAPSRGQRNTEAFF. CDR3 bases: TGTGCCAGCAGCGTAGCACCCTCCCGAGGGCAGAGGAACACTGAAGCTTTCTTT.